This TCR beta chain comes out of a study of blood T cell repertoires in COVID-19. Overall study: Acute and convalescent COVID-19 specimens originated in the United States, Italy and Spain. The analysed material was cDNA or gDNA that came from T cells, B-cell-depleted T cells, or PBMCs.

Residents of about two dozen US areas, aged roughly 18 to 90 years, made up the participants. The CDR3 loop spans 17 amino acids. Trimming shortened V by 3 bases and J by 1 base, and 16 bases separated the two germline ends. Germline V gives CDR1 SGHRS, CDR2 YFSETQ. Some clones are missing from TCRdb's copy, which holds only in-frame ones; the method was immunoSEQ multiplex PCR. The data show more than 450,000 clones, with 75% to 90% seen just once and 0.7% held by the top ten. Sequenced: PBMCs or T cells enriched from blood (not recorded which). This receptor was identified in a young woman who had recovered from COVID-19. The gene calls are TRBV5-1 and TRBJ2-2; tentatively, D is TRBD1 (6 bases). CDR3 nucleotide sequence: TGCGCCAGCAGCTCGGCCACAGGGACGGGGAACACCGGGGAGCTGTTTTTT. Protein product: CASSSATGTGNTGELFF.